Listed below are T cell receptor beta chains from one sample, sequenced in a study of technical replicates of blood from a few donors. TCRdb keeps only in-frame clones here, not all; method: immunoSEQ multiplex PCR. The sample contains 60,000 to 85,000 clones, over 85% of which appear only once. Input material: T cells isolated from PBMCs. The receptors here all came from a human donor in good health. CDR3s include the opening cysteine and the closing phenylalanine or tryptophan. Each record gives: D gene, J gene, V gene, CDR3 DNA, CDR3 protein. D genes are given only for firm matches.

TRBD2,TRBJ2-1,TRBV7-2,TGTGCCAGCAGCCGGACTAGCGGGTGGTCTAATGAGCAGTTCTTC,CASSRTSGWSNEQFF
NA,TRBJ1-4,TRBV28,TGTGCCAGCAGTCCGATCACAGGGTCGGTTAATGAAAAACTGTTTTTT,CASSPITGSVNEKLFF
NA,TRBJ2-2,TRBV5-6,TGTGCCAGCAGCTTGGGGCCAGGCAAAGTGCTGTTTTTT,CASSLGPGKVLFF
TRBD1,TRBJ1-5,TRBV7-2,TGTGCCAGCAGCTTAAAGGGACAGGGAGGGGCTCAACAGCCCCAGCATTTT,CASSLKGQGGAQQPQHF
TRBD2,TRBJ2-3,TRBV28,TGTGCCAGCAGTCTAGGGATCCAGGCGGGAGCAGATACGCAGTATTTT,CASSLGIQAGADTQYF
TRBD2,TRBJ2-1,TRBV6-5,TGTGCCAGCAGCTTTATGGGACTAGCGGGACAGTTCTTC,CASSFMGLAGQFF
TRBD2,TRBJ2-7,TRBV9,TGTGCCAGCAGCGTAGCTAGCGGTTCTTACGAGCAGTACTTC,CASSVASGSYEQYF
NA,TRBJ1-2,TRBV10-3,TGTGCCATCCTAGGACAAGATGAACGCTATGGCTACACCTTC,CAILGQDERYGYTF
TRBD2,TRBJ2-7,TRBV4-1,TGCGCCAGCAGCCAGGAGCGGGGACGGGACGAGCAGTACTTC,CASSQERGRDEQYF
TRBD1,TRBJ2-7,TRBV30,TGTGCCTGGAGTGCTACCGAACAGGGGACCGAGCAGTACTTC,CAWSATEQGTEQYF
TRBD2,TRBJ2-7,TRBV28,TGTGCCAGCAGTTTAGTGGGGGGGGCCTACGAGCAGTACTTC,CASSLVGGAYEQYF
NA,TRBJ2-2,TRBV2,TGTGCCAGACGGGGGATTATACTGAACACCGGGGAGCTGTTTTTT,CARRGIILNTGELFF
TRBD2,TRBJ2-1,TRBV29-1,TGCAGCGTTTCAGCGGGAGTATACAATGAGCAGTTCTTC,CSVSAGVYNEQFF